Listed below are T cell receptor beta chains from one sample, sequenced in a study of regulatory T cells in long-lasting Graves disease. TCRdb reprocessed the multiplex PCR reads with MiXCR, giving one entry per CDR3 protein. This sample yields about 460,000 distinct CDR3 sequences, of which 20% to 25% are seen a single time; roughly 13% belongs to the top ten. This specimen was peripheral blood mononuclear cells (PBMCs), taken when the disease was refractory, from a patient treated with antithyroid drugs. The source of these receptors is a female donor with Graves disease. Both conserved end residues are part of each CDR3. Fields, in order: clone size, V gene, D gene, J gene, CDR3 protein, CDR3 DNA. D genes are given only for firm matches. Where a row states a size, it is once, few, many or the class of an expanded clone; other rows omit it.

size: few; V: TRBV20-1; D: .; J: TRBJ1-1; CDR3: CSARGPYRDGEAFF; DNA: TGCAGTGCTAGAGGGCCTTACCGGGACGGTGAAGCTTTCTTT
size: once; V: TRBV15; D: .; J: TRBJ2-3; CDR3: CATSLGGIGDTQYF; DNA: TGTGCCACCTCCCTAGGTGGGATCGGAGATACGCAGTATTTT
size: .; V: TRBV10-3; D: .; J: TRBJ2-2; CDR3: CATQATGRTGELFF; DNA: TGTGCCACCCAGGCGACAGGAAGAACCGGGGAGCTGTTTTTT
size: many; V: TRBV7-6; D: TRBD1; J: TRBJ2-7; CDR3: CASSLGGQGYSEQYF; DNA: TGTGCCAGCAGCTTAGGAGGACAGGGGTATAGCGAGCAGTACTTC
size: many; V: TRBV20-1; D: .; J: TRBJ1-5; CDR3: CSAGNQPQHF; DNA: TGCAGTGCTGGTAATCAGCCCCAGCATTTT
size: many; V: TRBV7-2; D: .; J: TRBJ1-2; CDR3: CASSLPSKKGGYTF; DNA: TGTGCCAGCAGCTTACCTTCGAAGAAAGGTGGCTACACCTTC
size: many; V: TRBV2; D: .; J: TRBJ2-2; CDR3: CASSGQNTGELFF; DNA: TGTGCCAGCAGCGGACAGAACACCGGGGAGCTGTTTTTT
size: many; V: TRBV20-1; D: .; J: TRBJ1-6; CDR3: CSASPGDSPLHF; DNA: TGCAGTGCCAGCCCCGGGGATTCACCCCTCCACTTT
size: few; V: TRBV9; D: TRBD1; J: TRBJ1-1; CDR3: CASSVAPTGDNTEAFF; DNA: TGTGCCAGCAGCGTAGCCCCGACAGGGGACAACACTGAAGCTTTCTTT
size: many; V: TRBV24-1; D: .; J: TRBJ2-2; CDR3: CATSQLASGELFF; DNA: TGTGCCACCAGTCAATTGGCATCCGGGGAGCTGTTTTTT
size: many; V: TRBV28; D: TRBD2; J: TRBJ2-7; CDR3: CASSQDEGRAYEQYF; DNA: TGCGCCAGCAGCCAAGATGAGGGGAGGGCCTACGAGCAGTACTTC
size: few; V: TRBV2; D: .; J: TRBJ2-4; CDR3: CASTPAKNIQYF; DNA: TGTGCCAGCACCCCAGCCAAAAACATTCAGTACTTC
size: .; V: TRBV5-1; D: .; J: TRBJ2-3; CDR3: CASSFDPPPDTQYF; DNA: TGCGCCAGCAGCTTCGACCCACCCCCAGATACGCAGTATTTT
size: .; V: TRBV29-1; D: TRBD1; J: TRBJ1-2; CDR3: CSVGGPGQGAKGTGYTF; DNA: TGCAGCGTTGGGGGGCCGGGACAGGGGGCCAAAGGGACAGGCTACACCTTC
size: many; V: TRBV7-2; D: .; J: TRBJ1-4; CDR3: CASSLGKGNEKLFF; DNA: TGTGCCAGCAGCTTGGGAAAGGGAAATGAAAAACTGTTTTTT
size: few; V: TRBV30; D: TRBD1; J: TRBJ1-1; CDR3: CAWSVSRGRLGTFF; DNA: TGTGCCTGGAGTGTTTCCAGGGGGCGACTCGGAACTTTCTTT
size: .; V: TRBV4-1; D: .; J: TRBJ2-7; CDR3: CASSQVGGRSYEQYF; DNA: TGCGCCAGCAGCCAAGTAGGAGGGCGCTCCTACGAGCAGTACTTC
size: many; V: TRBV20-1; D: .; J: TRBJ1-6; CDR3: CSALQNYNSPLHF; DNA: TGCAGTGCTCTACAAAACTATAATTCACCCCTCCACTTT
size: few; V: TRBV9; D: TRBD1; J: TRBJ1-6; CDR3: CASSFQQGFRNSPLHF; DNA: TGTGCCAGCAGCTTTCAACAGGGGTTCAGAAATTCACCCCTCCACTTT
size: few; V: TRBV9; D: .; J: TRBJ2-2; CDR3: CASSEHGTGELFF; DNA: TGTGCCAGCAGCGAGCACGGCACCGGGGAGCTGTTTTTT
size: .; V: TRBV28; D: .; J: TRBJ1-3; CDR3: CASSQAGTRTPYTGNTIYF; DNA: TGTGCCAGCAGCCAAGCCGGGACAAGAACCCCCTATACTGGAAACACCATATATTTT
size: many; V: TRBV6-1; D: .; J: TRBJ2-7; CDR3: CASRKYEQYF; DNA: TGTGCCAGCAGGAAATACGAGCAGTACTTC
size: .; V: TRBV5-1; D: .; J: TRBJ1-1; CDR3: CASSSSGYDEAFF; DNA: TGCGCCAGCAGCTCATCAGGGTACGATGAAGCTTTCTTT
size: many; V: TRBV28; D: .; J: TRBJ2-5; CDR3: CASMGVGETQYF; DNA: TGTGCCAGCATGGGGGTAGGAGAGACCCAGTACTTC
size: many; V: TRBV6-1; D: .; J: TRBJ1-6; CDR3: CASSYNRPDSPLHF; DNA: TGTGCCAGCAGCTATAACCGACCAGATTCACCCCTCCACTTT
size: .; V: TRBV5-1; D: TRBD2; J: TRBJ2-5; CDR3: CASSFGGRAGGETQYF; DNA: TGCGCCAGCAGCTTTGGCGGGAGGGCCGGTGGAGAGACCCAGTACTTC
size: many; V: TRBV5-6; D: .; J: TRBJ2-5; CDR3: CASSLIRGLRLQETQYF; DNA: TGTGCCAGCAGCTTGATTAGGGGACTGCGACTTCAAGAGACCCAGTACTTC
size: .; V: TRBV19; D: .; J: TRBJ1-2; CDR3: CASSMEGSGTAGYTF; DNA: TGTGCCAGTAGTATGGAAGGGTCGGGAACAGCTGGCTACACCTTC
size: many; V: TRBV12-3/TRBV12-4; D: TRBD1; J: TRBJ2-5; CDR3: CASSALQGIQETQYF; DNA: TGTGCCAGCAGCGCTTTACAGGGGATCCAAGAGACCCAGTACTTC
size: many; V: TRBV19; D: .; J: TRBJ1-4; CDR3: CASSRSVGNLGGPNEKLFF; DNA: TGTGCCAGTAGTAGGTCCGTCGGCAACCTTGGGGGACCTAATGAAAAACTGTTTTTT
size: few; V: TRBV5-8; D: .; J: TRBJ2-7; CDR3: CASSPWVANYEQYF; DNA: TGTGCCAGCAGTCCCTGGGTCGCCAATTACGAGCAGTACTTC
size: many; V: TRBV2; D: .; J: TRBJ2-5; CDR3: CASNGHDSIQETQYF; DNA: TGTGCCAGCAACGGACACGACAGTATTCAAGAGACCCAGTACTTC
size: many; V: TRBV28; D: TRBD1; J: TRBJ1-6; CDR3: CASLPTGIPYNSPLHF; DNA: TGTGCCAGCCTACCGACAGGGATCCCCTATAATTCACCCCTCCACTTT
size: .; V: TRBV2; D: .; J: TRBJ2-3; CDR3: CASSGGRTQYF; DNA: TGTGCCAGCAGTGGGGGACGTACGCAGTATTTT
size: few; V: TRBV3-1; D: TRBD1; J: TRBJ2-6; CDR3: CASSQVGTGVPGANVLTF; DNA: TGTGCCAGCAGCCAAGTTGGGACAGGGGTCCCTGGGGCCAACGTCCTGACTTTC
size: .; V: TRBV7-9; D: .; J: TRBJ1-2; CDR3: CASSRRGDHGYTF; DNA: TGTGCCAGCAGCCGACGGGGGGATCATGGCTACACCTTC
size: many; V: TRBV11-2; D: .; J: TRBJ2-2; CDR3: CASRRPGRNTGELFF; DNA: TGTGCCAGCAGACGCCCCGGGCGTAACACCGGGGAGCTGTTTTTT
size: .; V: TRBV15; D: TRBD2; J: TRBJ2-7; CDR3: CATSPRGGSSHEQYF; DNA: TGTGCCACCAGCCCCCGGGGGGGAAGTAGCCACGAGCAGTACTTC
size: many; V: TRBV29-1; D: .; J: TRBJ1-2; CDR3: CSAGGGYGYTF; DNA: TGCAGCGCTGGGGGGGGCTATGGCTACACCTTC
size: .; V: TRBV20-1; D: TRBD1; J: TRBJ1-1; CDR3: CSARGTGDTEAFF; DNA: TGCAGTGCTAGAGGGACAGGGGACACTGAAGCTTTCTTT
size: .; V: TRBV6-1; D: .; J: TRBJ2-7; CDR3: CASKVKSGYEQYF; DNA: TGTGCCAGCAAGGTGAAGAGCGGGTACGAGCAGTACTTC
size: .; V: TRBV7-2; D: TRBD1; J: TRBJ2-7; CDR3: CASRGGQGPSNEQYF; DNA: TGTGCCAGCAGGGGGGGACAGGGCCCTTCTAACGAGCAGTACTTC
size: .; V: TRBV19; D: .; J: TRBJ1-2; CDR3: CASSTIEAGIYGYTF; DNA: TGTGCCAGTAGTACTATAGAAGCTGGAATTTACGGCTACACCTTC
size: few; V: TRBV19; D: .; J: TRBJ2-6; CDR3: CASHRSGANVLTF; DNA: TGTGCCAGTCACAGGAGTGGGGCCAACGTCCTGACTTTC
size: .; V: TRBV30; D: .; J: TRBJ1-4; CDR3: CAWSVSGAENEKLFF; DNA: TGTGCCTGGAGTGTCTCGGGGGCGGAGAATGAAAAACTGTTTTTT
size: .; V: TRBV11-2; D: TRBD2; J: TRBJ2-1; CDR3: CASSLDPGIGLAANEQFF; DNA: TGTGCCAGCAGCTTAGATCCCGGAATTGGACTAGCAGCGAATGAGCAGTTCTTC
size: many; V: TRBV28; D: .; J: TRBJ2-5; CDR3: CASQGLETQYF; DNA: TGTGCCAGCCAGGGGCTAGAGACCCAGTACTTC
size: .; V: TRBV19; D: .; J: TRBJ1-5; CDR3: CASSIDSGTGFNQPQHF; DNA: TGTGCCAGTAGTATAGATTCCGGGACGGGTTTCAATCAGCCCCAGCATTTT
size: .; V: TRBV19; D: .; J: TRBJ1-1; CDR3: CASSHIGGSTEAFF; DNA: TGTGCCAGTAGCCATATTGGGGGGAGCACTGAAGCTTTCTTT